This TCR beta chain was sequenced in a study of blood T cell repertoires in COVID-19. This CDR3 has 15 residues. The V end lost 3 bases, the J end lost 1 base, and 15 bases lay between the germline ends. From germline, CDR1 is DFQATT and CDR2 SNEGSKA (reference sequence). Clones were read by immunoSEQ multiplex PCR, and TCRdb kept only the in-frame ones, dropping some. The repertoire holds 100,000 to 150,000 clones, with roughly 90% as singletons. The source is a human donor in a cohort sampled during active COVID-19. Material: peripheral blood. The V gene is TRBV20-1, the J gene TRBJ1-2, with D tentatively TRBD1 (5 bases). CDR3 nucleotide sequence: TGCAGTGCTAGTTCGGGTGGGGGGAATAACTATGGCTACACCTTC. As protein: CSASSGGGNNYGYTF.